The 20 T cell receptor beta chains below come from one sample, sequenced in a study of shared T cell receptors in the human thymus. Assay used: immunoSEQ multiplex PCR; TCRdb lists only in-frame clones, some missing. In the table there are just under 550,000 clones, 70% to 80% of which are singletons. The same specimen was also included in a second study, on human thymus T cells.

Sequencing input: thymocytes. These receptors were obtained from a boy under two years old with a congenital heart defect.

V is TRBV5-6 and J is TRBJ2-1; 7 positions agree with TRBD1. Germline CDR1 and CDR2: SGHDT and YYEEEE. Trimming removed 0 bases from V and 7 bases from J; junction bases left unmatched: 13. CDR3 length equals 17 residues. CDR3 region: CASSLVTGEKDSNEQFF. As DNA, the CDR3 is TGTGCCAGCAGCTTGGTAACAGGGGAGAAGGACTCAAATGAGCAGTTCTTC.

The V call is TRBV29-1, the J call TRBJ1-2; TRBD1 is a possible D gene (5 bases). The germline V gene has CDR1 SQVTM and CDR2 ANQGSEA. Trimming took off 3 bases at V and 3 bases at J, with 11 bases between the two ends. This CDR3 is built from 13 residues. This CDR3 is CSVETTVHYGYTF. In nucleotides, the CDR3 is TGCAGCGTTGAGACGACAGTCCACTATGGCTACACCTTC.

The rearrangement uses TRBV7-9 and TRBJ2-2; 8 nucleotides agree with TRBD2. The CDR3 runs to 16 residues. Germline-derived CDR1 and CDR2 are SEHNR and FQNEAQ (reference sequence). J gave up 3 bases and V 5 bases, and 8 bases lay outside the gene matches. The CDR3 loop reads CASSGREGLDTGELFF. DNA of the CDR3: TGTGCCAGCAGCGGCCGGGAGGGGCTGGACACCGGGGAGCTGTTTTTT.

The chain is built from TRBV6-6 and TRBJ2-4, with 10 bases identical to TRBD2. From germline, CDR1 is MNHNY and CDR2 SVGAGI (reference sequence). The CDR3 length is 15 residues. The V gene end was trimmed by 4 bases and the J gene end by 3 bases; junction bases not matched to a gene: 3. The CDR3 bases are TGTGCCAGCAGTTCCAGCGGGAGGGTCAAAAACATTCAGTACTTC. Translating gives CASSSSGRVKNIQYF.

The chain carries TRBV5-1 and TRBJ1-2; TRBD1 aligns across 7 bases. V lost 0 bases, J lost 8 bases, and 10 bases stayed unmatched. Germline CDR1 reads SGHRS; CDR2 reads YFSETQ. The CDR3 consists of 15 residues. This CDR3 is CASSLGHRGALGYTF. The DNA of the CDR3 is TGCGCCAGCAGCTTGGGTCACAGGGGCGCATTAGGCTACACCTTC.

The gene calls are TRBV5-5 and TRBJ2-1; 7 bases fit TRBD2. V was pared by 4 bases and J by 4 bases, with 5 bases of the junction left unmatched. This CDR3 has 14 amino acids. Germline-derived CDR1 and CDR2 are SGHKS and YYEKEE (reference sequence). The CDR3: CASSRTSAYNEQFF. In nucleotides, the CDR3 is TGTGCCAGCAGCCGTACTAGCGCTTACAATGAGCAGTTCTTC.

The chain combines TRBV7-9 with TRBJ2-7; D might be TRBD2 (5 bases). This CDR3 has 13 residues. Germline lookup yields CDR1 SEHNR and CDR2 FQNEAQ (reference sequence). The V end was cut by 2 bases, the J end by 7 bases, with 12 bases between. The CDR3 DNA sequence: TGTGCCAGCAGCTTAAGGCCCCCGGGGGAGCAGTACTTC. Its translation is CASSLRPPGEQYF.

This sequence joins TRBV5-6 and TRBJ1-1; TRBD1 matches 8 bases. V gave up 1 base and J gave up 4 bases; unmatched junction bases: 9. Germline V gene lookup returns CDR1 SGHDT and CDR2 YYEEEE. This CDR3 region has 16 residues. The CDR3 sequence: CASSLIQRQGPTEAFF. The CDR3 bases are TGTGCCAGCAGCTTGATACAGCGACAGGGGCCCACTGAAGCTTTCTTT. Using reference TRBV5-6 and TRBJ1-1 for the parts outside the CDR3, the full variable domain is DAGVTQSPTHLIKTRGQQVTLRCSPKSGHDTVSWYQQALGQGPQFIFQYYEEEERQRGNFPDRFSGHQFPNYSSELNVNALLLGDSALYLCASSLIQRQGPTEAFFGQGTRLTVV.

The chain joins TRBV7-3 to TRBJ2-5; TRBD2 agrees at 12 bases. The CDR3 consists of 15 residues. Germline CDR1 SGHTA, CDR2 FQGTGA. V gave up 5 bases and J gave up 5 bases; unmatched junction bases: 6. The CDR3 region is CASSPGLAGRETQYF. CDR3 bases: TGTGCCAGCAGCCCTGGACTAGCGGGAAGGGAGACCCAGTACTTC.

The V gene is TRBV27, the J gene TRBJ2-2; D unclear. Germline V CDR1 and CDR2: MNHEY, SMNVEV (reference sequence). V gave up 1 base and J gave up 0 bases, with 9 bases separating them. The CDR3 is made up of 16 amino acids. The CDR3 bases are TGTGCCAGCAGTTTATTACTGCGGACGAACACCGGGGAGCTGTTTTTT. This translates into CASSLLLRTNTGELFF.

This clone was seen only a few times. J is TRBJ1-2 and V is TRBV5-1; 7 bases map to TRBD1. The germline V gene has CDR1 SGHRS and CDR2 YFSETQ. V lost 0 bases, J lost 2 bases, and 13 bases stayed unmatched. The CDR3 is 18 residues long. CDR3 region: CASSLGTGQNDLNYGYTF. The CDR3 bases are TGCGCCAGCAGCTTGGGGACGGGACAGAACGACCTAAACTATGGCTACACCTTC.

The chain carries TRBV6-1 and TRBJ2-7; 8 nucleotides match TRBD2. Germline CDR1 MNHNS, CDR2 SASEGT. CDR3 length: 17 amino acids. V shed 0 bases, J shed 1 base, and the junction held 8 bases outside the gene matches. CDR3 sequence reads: CASSEAIAREASYEQYF. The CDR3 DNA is TGTGCCAGCAGTGAAGCCATTGCGCGGGAGGCTTCCTACGAGCAGTACTTC.

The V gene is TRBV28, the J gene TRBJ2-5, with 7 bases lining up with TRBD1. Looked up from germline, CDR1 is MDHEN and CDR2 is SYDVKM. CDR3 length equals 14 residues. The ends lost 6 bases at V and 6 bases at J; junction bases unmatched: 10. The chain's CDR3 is CASSILGTAKTQYF. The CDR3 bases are TGTGCCAGCAGCATCTTGGGGACAGCGAAGACCCAGTACTTC.

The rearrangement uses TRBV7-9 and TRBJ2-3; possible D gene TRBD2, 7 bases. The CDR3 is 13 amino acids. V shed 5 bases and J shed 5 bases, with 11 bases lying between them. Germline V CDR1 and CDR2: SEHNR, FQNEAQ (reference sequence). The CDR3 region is CASSRGAEDTQYF. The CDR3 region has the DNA TGTGCCAGCAGCCGGGGGGCGGAAGATACGCAGTATTTT.

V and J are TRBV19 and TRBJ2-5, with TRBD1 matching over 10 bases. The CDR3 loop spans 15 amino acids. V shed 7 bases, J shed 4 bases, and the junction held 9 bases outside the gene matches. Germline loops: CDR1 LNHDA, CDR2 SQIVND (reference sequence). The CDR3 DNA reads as TGTGCCAGTAAACACCGGGACAGGGGCCGAGAGACCCAGTACTTC. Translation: CASKHRDRGRETQYF. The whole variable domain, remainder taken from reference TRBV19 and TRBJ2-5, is DGGITQSPKYLFRKEGQNVTLSCEQNLNHDAMYWYRQDPGQGLRLIYYSQIVNDFQKGDIAEGYSVSREKKESFPLTVTSAQKNPTAFYLCASKHRDRGRETQYFGPGTRLLVL.

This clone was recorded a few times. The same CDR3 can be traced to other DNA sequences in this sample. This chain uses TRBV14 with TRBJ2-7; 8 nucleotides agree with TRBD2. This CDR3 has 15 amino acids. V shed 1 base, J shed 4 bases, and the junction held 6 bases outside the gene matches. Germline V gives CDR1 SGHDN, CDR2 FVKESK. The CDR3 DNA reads TGTGCCAGCAGCCAAGGGCTAGCGGGCACATACGAGCAGTACTTC. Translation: CASSQGLAGTYEQYF.

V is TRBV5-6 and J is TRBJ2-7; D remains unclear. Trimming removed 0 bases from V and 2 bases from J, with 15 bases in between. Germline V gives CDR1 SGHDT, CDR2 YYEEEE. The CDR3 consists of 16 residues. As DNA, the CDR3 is TGTGCCAGCAGCTTGGATTTGAGAGCCCTCGCCTACGAGCAGTACTTC. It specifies CASSLDLRALAYEQYF.

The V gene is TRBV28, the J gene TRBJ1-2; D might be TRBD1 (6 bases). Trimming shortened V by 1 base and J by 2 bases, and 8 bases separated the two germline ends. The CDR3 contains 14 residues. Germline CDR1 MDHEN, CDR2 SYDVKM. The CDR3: CASSLYRENYGYTF. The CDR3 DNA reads TGTGCCAGCAGTTTATACAGGGAGAACTATGGCTACACCTTC.

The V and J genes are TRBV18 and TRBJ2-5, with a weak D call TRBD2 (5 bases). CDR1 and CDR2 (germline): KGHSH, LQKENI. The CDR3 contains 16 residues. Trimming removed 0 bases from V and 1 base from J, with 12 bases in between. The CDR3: CASSPPREGLQETQYF. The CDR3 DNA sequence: TGTGCCAGCTCACCACCCCGGGAAGGCCTCCAAGAGACCCAGTACTTC.

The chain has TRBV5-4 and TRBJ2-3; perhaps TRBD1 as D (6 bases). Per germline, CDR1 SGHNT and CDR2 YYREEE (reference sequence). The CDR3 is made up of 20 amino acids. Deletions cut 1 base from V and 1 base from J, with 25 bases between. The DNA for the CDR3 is TGTGCCAGCAGCTTGTCCAGGGGTCCGGGACGTCCTAACCGCACAGATACGCAGTATTTT. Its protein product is CASSLSRGPGRPNRTDTQYF.